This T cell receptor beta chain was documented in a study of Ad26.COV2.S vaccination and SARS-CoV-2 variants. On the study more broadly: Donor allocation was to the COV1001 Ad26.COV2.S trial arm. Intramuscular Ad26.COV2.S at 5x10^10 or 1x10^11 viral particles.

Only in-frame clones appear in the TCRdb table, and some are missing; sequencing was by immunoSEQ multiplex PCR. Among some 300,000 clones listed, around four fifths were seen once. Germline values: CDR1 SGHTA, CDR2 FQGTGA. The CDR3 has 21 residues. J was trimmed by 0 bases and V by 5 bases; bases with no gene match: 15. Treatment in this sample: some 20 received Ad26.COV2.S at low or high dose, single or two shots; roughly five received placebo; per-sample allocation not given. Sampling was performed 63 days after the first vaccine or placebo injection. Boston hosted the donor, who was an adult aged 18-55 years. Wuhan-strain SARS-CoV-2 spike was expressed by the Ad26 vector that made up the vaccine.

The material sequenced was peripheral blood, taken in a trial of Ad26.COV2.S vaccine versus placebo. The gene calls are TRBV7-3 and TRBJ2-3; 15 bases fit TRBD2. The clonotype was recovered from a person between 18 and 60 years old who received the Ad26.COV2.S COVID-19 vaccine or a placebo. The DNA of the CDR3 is TGTGCCAGCAGCCTCCGCCCCCTCGGGACTAGCGGGGGGATTAGCACAGATACGCAGTATTTT. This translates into CASSLRPLGTSGGISTDTQYF.